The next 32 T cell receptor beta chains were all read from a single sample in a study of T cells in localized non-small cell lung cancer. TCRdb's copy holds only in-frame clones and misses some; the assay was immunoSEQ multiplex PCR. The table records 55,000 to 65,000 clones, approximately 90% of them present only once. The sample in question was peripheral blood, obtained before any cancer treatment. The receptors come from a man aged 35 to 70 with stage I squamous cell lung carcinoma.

The chain's CDR3 is CASSLGKQDTQYF. The CDR3 DNA is TGCGCCAGCAGCTTGGGTAAACAAGATACGCAGTATTTT. V usage is TRBV5-1 and J usage is TRBJ2-3; no definite D call. The germline V gene encodes CDR1 SGHRS and CDR2 YFSETQ. The CDR3 spans 13 residues. V dropped 0 bases and J dropped 5 bases, with 7 bases sitting between them. Based on the CDR3 plus reference TRBV5-1 and TRBJ2-3, the full variable domain is KAGVTQTPRYLIKTRGQQVTLSCSPISGHRSVSWYQQTPGQGLQFLFEYFSETQRNKGNFPGRFSGRQFSNSRSEMNVSTLELGDSALYLCASSLGKQDTQYFGPGTRLTVL.

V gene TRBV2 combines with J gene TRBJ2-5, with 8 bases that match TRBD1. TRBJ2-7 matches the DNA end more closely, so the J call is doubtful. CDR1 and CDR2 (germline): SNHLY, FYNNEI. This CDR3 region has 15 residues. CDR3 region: CASRDLGQAAYEQYF. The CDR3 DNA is TGTGCCAGCAGGGACTTGGGACAGGCTGCCTACGAGCAGTACTTC.

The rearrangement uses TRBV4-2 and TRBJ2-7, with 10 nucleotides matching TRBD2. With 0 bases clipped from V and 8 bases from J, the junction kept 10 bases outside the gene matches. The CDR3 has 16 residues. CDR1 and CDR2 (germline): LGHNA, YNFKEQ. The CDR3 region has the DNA TGTGCCAGCAGCCAAGATCGGGCTAGCGGGAGAATCCAGCAGTACTTC. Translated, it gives CASSQDRASGRIQQYF.

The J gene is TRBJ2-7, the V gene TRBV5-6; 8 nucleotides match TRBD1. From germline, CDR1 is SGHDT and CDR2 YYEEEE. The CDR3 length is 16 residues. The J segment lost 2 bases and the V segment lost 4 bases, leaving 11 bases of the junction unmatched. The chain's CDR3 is CASSPIQADRAYEQYF. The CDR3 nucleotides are TGTGCCAGCAGCCCCATACAGGCGGACAGGGCCTACGAGCAGTACTTC.

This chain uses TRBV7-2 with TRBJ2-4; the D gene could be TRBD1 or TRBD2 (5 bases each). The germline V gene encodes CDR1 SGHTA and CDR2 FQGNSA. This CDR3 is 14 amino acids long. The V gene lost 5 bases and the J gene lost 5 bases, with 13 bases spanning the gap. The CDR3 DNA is TGTGCCAGCAGCCCCAGGGTGGAGGAAAACATTCAGTACTTC. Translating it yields CASSPRVEENIQYF.

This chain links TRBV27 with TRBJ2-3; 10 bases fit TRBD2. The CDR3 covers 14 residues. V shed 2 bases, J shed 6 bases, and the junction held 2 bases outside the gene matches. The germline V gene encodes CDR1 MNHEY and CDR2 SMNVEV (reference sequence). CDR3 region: CASSLLAGVDTQYF. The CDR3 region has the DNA TGTGCCAGCAGTTTACTAGCGGGAGTCGATACGCAGTATTTT.

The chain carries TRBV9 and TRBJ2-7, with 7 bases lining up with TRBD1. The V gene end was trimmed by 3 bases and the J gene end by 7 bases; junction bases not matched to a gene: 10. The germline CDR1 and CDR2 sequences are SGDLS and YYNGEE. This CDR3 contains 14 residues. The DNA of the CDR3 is TGTGCCAGCAGCGCAAGACAGGGTATGGTTGAGCAGTACTTC. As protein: CASSARQGMVEQYF.

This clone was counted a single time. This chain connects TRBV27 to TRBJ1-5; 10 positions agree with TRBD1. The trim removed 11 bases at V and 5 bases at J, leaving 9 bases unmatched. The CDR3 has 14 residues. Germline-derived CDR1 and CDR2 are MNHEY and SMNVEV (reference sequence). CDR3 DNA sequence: TGTGCCCGAACTACCGGGACAGGGGATCAGCCCCAGCATTTT. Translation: CARTTGTGDQPQHF.

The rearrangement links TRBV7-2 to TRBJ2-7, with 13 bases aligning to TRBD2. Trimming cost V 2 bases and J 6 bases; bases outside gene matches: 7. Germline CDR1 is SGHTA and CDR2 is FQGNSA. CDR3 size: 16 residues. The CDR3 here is CASSLKLAGGLGEQYF. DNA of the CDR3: TGTGCCAGCAGCTTAAAACTAGCGGGAGGGCTGGGCGAGCAGTACTTC.

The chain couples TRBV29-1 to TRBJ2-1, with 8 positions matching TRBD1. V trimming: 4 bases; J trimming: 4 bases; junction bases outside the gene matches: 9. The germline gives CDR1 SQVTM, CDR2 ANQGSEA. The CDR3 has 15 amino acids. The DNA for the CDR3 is TGCAGCGTTGGGGGGACGGACAGGGTGTACAATGAGCAGTTCTTC. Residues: CSVGGTDRVYNEQFF.

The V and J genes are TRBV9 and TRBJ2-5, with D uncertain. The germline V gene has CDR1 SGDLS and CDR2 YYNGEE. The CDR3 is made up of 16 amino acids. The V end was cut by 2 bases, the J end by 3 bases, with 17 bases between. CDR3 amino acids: CASSVLGIESEETQYF. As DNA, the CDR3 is TGTGCCAGCAGCGTTCTAGGGATAGAGAGCGAAGAGACCCAGTACTTC.

CDR3 protein: CASSQEGLYLGEKLFF. In DNA form, the CDR3 reads TGTGCCAGCAGCCAAGAGGGACTCTATCTAGGGGAAAAACTGTTTTTT. The chain combines TRBV4-2 with TRBJ1-4, with a weak D call TRBD1 (5 bases). Germline lookup yields CDR1 LGHNA and CDR2 YNFKEQ. The V gene lost 0 bases and the J gene lost 8 bases, with 16 bases spanning the gap. CDR3 length: 16 amino acids.

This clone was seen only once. The CDR3 coding sequence is TGTGCCAGCAGTTGGCCTGACGGCAGTTTACAAGGGGAGTTCTTC. This sequence encodes CASSWPDGSLQGEFF. V and J are TRBV6-6 and TRBJ2-1; D perhaps matches TRBD1 (5 bases). The CDR3 has 15 amino acids. The germline V gene encodes CDR1 MNHNY and CDR2 SVGAGI (reference sequence). V lost 4 bases, J lost 14 bases, and 24 bases lay in between.

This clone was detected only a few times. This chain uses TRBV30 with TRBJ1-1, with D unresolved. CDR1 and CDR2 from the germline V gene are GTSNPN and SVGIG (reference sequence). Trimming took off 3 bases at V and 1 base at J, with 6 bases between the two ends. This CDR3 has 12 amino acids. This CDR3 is CAWRVGNTEAFF. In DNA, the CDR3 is TGTGCCTGGAGAGTGGGGAACACTGAAGCTTTCTTT.

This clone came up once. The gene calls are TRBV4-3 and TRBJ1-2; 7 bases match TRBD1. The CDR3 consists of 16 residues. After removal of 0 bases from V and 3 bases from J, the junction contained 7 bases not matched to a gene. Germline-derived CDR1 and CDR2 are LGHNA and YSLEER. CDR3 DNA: TGCGCCAGCAGCCAAGAAGGGGGCCAAGGGGACTATGGCTACACCTTC. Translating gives CASSQEGGQGDYGYTF.

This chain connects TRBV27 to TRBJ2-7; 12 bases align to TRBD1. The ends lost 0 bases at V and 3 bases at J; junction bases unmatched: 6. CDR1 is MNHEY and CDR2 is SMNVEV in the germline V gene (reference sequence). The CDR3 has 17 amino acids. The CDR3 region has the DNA TGTGCCAGCAGTTTATCGGGTGGGGACAGGGGGCTCTACGAGCAGTACTTC. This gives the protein CASSLSGGDRGLYEQYF.

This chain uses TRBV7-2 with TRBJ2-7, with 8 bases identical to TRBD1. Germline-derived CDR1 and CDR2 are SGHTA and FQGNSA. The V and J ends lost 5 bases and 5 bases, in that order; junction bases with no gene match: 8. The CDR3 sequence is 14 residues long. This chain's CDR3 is CASSLRDRLDEQYF. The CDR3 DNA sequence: TGTGCCAGCAGCCTTAGGGACAGGCTCGACGAGCAGTACTTC.

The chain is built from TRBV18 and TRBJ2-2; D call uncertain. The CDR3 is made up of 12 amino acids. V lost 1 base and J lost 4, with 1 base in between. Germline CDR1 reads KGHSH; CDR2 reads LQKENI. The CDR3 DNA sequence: TGTGCCAGCTCACCACGCACCGGGGAGCTGTTTTTT. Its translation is CASSPRTGELFF.

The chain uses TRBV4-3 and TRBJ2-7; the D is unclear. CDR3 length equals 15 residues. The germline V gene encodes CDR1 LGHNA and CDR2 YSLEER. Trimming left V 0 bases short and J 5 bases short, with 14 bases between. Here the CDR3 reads CASSQDNFRRDEQYF. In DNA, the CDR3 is TGCGCCAGCAGCCAAGATAACTTTCGAAGGGACGAGCAGTACTTC.

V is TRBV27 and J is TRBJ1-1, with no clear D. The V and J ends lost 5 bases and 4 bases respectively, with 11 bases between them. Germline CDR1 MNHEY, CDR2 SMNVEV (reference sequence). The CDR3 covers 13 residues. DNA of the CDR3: TGTGCCAGCAGTCCCGCCTGGGGCACTGAAGCTTTCTTT. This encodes CASSPAWGTEAFF.

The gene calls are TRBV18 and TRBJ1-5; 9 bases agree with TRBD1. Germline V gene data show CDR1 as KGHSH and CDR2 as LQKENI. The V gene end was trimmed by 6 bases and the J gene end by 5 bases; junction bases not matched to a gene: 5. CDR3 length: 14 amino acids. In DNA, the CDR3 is TGTGCCAGCTCCCTACAGGGGGCGGATCAGCCCCAGCATTTT. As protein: CASSLQGADQPQHF.

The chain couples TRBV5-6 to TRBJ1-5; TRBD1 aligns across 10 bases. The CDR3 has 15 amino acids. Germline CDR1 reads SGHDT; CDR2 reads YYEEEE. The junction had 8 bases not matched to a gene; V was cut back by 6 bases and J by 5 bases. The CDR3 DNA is TGTGCCAGCACCATGTGGGGACAGGGGCATCAGCCCCAGCATTTT. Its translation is CASTMWGQGHQPQHF.

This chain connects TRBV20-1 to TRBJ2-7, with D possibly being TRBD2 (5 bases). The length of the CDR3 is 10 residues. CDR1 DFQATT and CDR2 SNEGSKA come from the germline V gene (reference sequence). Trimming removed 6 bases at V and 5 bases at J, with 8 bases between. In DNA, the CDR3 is TGCAGTGCCTTCGGGGACGAGCAGTACTTC. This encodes CSAFGDEQYF.

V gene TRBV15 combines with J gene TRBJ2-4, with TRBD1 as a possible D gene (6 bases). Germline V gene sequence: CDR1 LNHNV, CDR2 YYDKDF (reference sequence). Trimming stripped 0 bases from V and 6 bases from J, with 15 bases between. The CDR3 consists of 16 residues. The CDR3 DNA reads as TGTGCCACCAGCAGAGATGCAGGGGTTCACCGAAACATTCAGTACTTC. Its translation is CATSRDAGVHRNIQYF.

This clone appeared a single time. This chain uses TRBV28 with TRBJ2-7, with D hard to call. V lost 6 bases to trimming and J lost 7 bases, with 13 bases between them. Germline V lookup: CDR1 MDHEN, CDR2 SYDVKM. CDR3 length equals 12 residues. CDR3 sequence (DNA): TGTGCCAGCAGCCTTTCGGGCCGGGAGCAGTACTTC. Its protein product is CASSLSGREQYF.

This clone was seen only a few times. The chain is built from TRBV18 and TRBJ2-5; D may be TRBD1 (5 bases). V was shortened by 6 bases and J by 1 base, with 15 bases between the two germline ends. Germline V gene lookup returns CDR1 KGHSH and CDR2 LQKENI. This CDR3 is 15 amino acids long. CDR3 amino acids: CASSQSTGFQETQYF. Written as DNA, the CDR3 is TGTGCCAGCTCGCAATCTACAGGCTTCCAAGAGACCCAGTACTTC.

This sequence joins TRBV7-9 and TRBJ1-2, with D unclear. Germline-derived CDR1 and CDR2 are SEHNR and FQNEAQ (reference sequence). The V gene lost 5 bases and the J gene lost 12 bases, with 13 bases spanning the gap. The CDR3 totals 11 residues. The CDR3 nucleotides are TGTGCCAGCAGCCCATTTAACGTTGACACCTTC. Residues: CASSPFNVDTF.

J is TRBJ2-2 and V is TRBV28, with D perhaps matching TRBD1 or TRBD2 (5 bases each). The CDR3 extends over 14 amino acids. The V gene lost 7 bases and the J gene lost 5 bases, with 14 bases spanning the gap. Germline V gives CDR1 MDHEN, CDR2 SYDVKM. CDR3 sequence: CASKGSWETGELFF. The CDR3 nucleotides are TGTGCCAGCAAGGGGTCCTGGGAGACCGGGGAGCTGTTTTTT.

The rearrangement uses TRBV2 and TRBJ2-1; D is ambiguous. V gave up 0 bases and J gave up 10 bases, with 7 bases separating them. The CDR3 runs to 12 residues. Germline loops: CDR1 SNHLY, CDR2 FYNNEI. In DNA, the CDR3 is TGTGCCAGCAGTGAAGCGAGAGCGGAGCAGTTCTTC. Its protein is CASSEARAEQFF.

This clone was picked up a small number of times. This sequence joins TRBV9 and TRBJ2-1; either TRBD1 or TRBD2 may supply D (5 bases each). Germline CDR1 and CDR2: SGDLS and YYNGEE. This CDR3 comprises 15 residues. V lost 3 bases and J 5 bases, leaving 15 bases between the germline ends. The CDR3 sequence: CASSAGGLPNNEQFF. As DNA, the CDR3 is TGTGCCAGCAGCGCTGGGGGTTTGCCCAACAATGAGCAGTTCTTC.

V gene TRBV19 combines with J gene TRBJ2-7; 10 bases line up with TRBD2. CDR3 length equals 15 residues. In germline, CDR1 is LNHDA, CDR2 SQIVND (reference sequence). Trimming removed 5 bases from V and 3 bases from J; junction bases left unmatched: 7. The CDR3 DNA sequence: TGTGCCAGTAGTCACAGCGGGAGGGCCGACTACGAGCAGTACTTC. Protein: CASSHSGRADYEQYF.

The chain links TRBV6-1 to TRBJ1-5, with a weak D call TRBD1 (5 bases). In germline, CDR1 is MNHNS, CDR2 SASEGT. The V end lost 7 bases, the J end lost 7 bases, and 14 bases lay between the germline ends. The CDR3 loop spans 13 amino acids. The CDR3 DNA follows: TGTGCCAGCACCAGGGACCTGGAGCAGCCCCAGCATTTT. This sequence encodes CASTRDLEQPQHF.